These 3 T cell receptor beta chains originate from one sample sequenced in a study of blood T cells in healthy people across ages. A sample-barcoded 5' primer and a J-beta primer mix were used in a second PCR of roughly 7 to 11 cycles. TCRdb independently ran MiXCR on the 5' RACE reads; one entry per CDR3 protein. This sample carries about 670,000 distinct CDR3 sequences, around 38% of them seen once, and the ten largest clones take approximately 29%. Source material: blood. The origin of the receptors is an elderly man in good health.

This clonotype was detected only a few times. V and J are TRBV12-5 and TRBJ2-5; D perhaps matches TRBD1 (5 bases). Germline CDR1 LGHNT, CDR2 FRNRAP. With 4 bases removed from V and 4 bases from J, the gap between germline ends came to 10 bases. The CDR3 sequence is 13 residues long. The CDR3, as DNA: TGTGCTAGTGGTTGGGGCTTCGGAGAGACCCAGTACTTC. As protein: CASGWGFGETQYF.

The chain recombines TRBV14 with TRBJ1-2; D is unclear. The V gene's germline CDR1 is SGHDN and CDR2 FVKESK. CDR3 length: 13 residues. V was pared by 0 bases and J by 5 bases, with 7 bases between. This chain's CDR3 is CASSQDRMYGYTF. The CDR3 DNA sequence: TGTGCCAGCAGCCAAGACAGGATGTATGGCTACACCTTC.

The gene calls are TRBV5-1 and TRBJ2-5; 11 bases are shared with TRBD2. CDR3 length: 17 amino acids. Looked up from germline, CDR1 is SGHRS and CDR2 is YFSETQ. Germline trimming cut 4 bases from V and 11 bases from J; bases unmatched to any gene: 19. CDR3: CASSPRGTSGPWDEQYF. DNA of the CDR3: TGCGCCAGCAGCCCCCGGGGGACTAGCGGACCCTGGGATGAGCAGTACTTC.